The 7 T cell receptor beta chains listed next were all sequenced from one sample in a study of blood T cell repertoires in COVID-19. Assay: immunoSEQ multiplex PCR; the TCRdb copy retains only in-frame clones and omits some. Of tens of thousands of clones listed, roughly four fifths are singletons. Sample: peripheral blood. The receptors shown here come from a human donor in a cohort sampled during active COVID-19.

The V call is TRBV5-1, the J call TRBJ2-2, with a possible D match to TRBD2 (5 bases). Per the germline V gene, CDR1 is SGHRS and CDR2 is YFSETQ. This CDR3 contains 14 residues. V lost 2 bases to trimming and J lost 3 bases, with 8 bases between them. CDR3 nucleotide sequence: TGCGCCAGCAGCTTCGGACTTTACACCGGGGAGCTGTTTTTT. It is translated as CASSFGLYTGELFF.

This clone appeared once. The rearrangement joins TRBV18 to TRBJ1-4, with D unresolved. This CDR3 comprises 14 residues. Germline assignment: CDR1 KGHSH and CDR2 LQKENI. Between the trimmed V and J ends, which lost 4 bases and 0 bases, there was a span of 6 bases. CDR3 in amino acids: CASSHPATNEKLFF. The CDR3 DNA sequence: TGTGCCAGCTCACACCCAGCAACTAATGAAAAACTGTTTTTT.

The chain combines TRBV6-1 with TRBJ2-3; 10 nucleotides match TRBD1. This CDR3 is built from 15 residues. J was trimmed by 0 bases and V by 6 bases; bases with no gene match: 3. Per the germline V gene, CDR1 is MNHNS and CDR2 is SASEGT. The CDR3 DNA reads as TGTGCCAGCAGCCAGGGACAGGGGAGCACAGATACGCAGTATTTT. It is translated as CASSQGQGSTDTQYF.

The rearrangement links TRBV6-1 to TRBJ1-5, with a tentative D call TRBD1 (5 bases). The germline V and J ends were trimmed by 2 bases and 9 bases, with 23 bases remaining between them. This CDR3 region has 17 residues. The germline CDR1 and CDR2 sequences are MNHNS and SASEGT. DNA of the CDR3: TGTGCCAGCAGTGAATCCTCGAGGACATTTAGTGTGTGGCCCCAGCATTTT. Its translation: CASSESSRTFSVWPQHF.

This chain connects TRBV6-5 to TRBJ1-6, with D tentatively TRBD1 (5 bases). The CDR3 extends over 15 amino acids. V lost 6 bases to trimming and J lost 7 bases, with 16 bases between them. Germline CDR1 MNHEY, CDR2 SVGAGI. This CDR3 is CASRGGRVENSPLHF. In DNA form, the CDR3 reads TGTGCCAGCAGAGGCGGCAGGGTAGAGAATTCACCCCTCCACTTT.

The gene calls are TRBV19 and TRBJ2-7, with TRBD2 matching 10 bases. From germline, CDR1 is LNHDA and CDR2 SQIVND (reference sequence). V shed 5 bases and J 3 bases; nucleotides not matched to a gene: 7. The CDR3 loop spans 15 amino acids. The CDR3 coding sequence is TGTGCCAGTAGTCAAACTAGCGGGGCCTACTACGAGCAGTACTTC. Encoded protein: CASSQTSGAYYEQYF.

The chain employs TRBV7-2 and TRBJ2-5, with D hard to call. V was clipped by 1 base and J by 1 base, with 10 bases between them. Germline V lookup: CDR1 SGHTA, CDR2 FQGNSA. This CDR3 is built from 15 residues. DNA of the CDR3: TGTGCCAGCAGCTTAGTTGGTTACAGCCAAGAGACCCAGTACTTC. It yields the protein CASSLVGYSQETQYF.